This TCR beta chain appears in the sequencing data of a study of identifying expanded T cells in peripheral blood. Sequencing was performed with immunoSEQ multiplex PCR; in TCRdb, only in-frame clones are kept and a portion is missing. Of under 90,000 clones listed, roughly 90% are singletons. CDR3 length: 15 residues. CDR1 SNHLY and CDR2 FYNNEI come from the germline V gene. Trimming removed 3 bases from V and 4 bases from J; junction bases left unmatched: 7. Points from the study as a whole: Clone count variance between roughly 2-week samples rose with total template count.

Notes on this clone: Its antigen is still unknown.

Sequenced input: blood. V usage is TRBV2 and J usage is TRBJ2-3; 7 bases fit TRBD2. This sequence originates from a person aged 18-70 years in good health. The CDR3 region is CASSDGGSDSDTQYF. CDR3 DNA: TGTGCCAGCAGTGACGGCGGGAGTGACTCAGATACGCAGTATTTT.